A single sample is the source of the 13 T cell receptor beta chains below, sequenced in a study of T cell repertoires in ileal Crohn's disease. Assay: immunoSEQ multiplex PCR; the TCRdb copy retains only in-frame clones and omits some. The table lists more than 15,000 clones, about 60% of them singletons. The sequenced sample consisted of ileal tissue. These receptors came from an adult with Crohn's disease.

V is TRBV4-1 and J is TRBJ1-2; D is possibly TRBD1 (6 bases). The ends were cut back, 3 bases at V and 7 bases at J, with 15 bases in the middle. The CDR3 covers 14 residues. The V gene's germline CDR1 is MGHRA and CDR2 YSYEKL. The CDR3 coding sequence is TGCGCCAGCAGCCACACCGACAGGTCGGGTGGCTACACCTTC. Amino acids: CASSHTDRSGGYTF.

By sample fraction, this clone is medium-sized. The V and J genes are TRBV2 and TRBJ1-2; 9 bases agree with TRBD1. The ends lost 6 bases at V and 8 bases at J; junction bases unmatched: 13. CDR1 is SNHLY and CDR2 is FYNNEI in the germline V gene. The CDR3 length is 15 residues. The chain's CDR3 is CASSTQGAGLGGYTF. Written as DNA, the CDR3 is TGTGCCAGCAGCACACAGGGGGCGGGATTAGGAGGCTACACCTTC.

The chain has TRBV4-2 and TRBJ1-5; D gene ambiguous. This CDR3 has 13 residues. Trimming left V 2 bases short and J 6 bases short, with 8 bases between. Germline V CDR1 and CDR2: LGHNA, YNFKEQ. This CDR3 is CASSQKAGQPQHF. The CDR3 bases are TGTGCCAGCAGCCAAAAAGCTGGTCAGCCCCAGCATTTT.

The V call is TRBV7-9, the J call TRBJ1-2, with D possibly matching TRBD1 (6 bases). Germline V CDR1 and CDR2: SEHNR, FQNEAQ (reference sequence). Deletions cut 2 bases from V and 3 bases from J, with 7 bases between. The CDR3 consists of 13 residues. This CDR3 is CASSLRQDYGYTF. CDR3 coding DNA: TGTGCCAGCAGCTTACGACAGGACTATGGCTACACCTTC.

This chain connects TRBV2 to TRBJ1-1, with D uncertain. CDR1 is SNHLY and CDR2 is FYNNEI in the germline V gene. The V end was cut by 8 bases, the J end by 4 bases, with 11 bases between. This CDR3 has 12 residues. In DNA, the CDR3 is TGTGCCAGCTACCCTAGGCCCACTGAAGCTTTCTTT. It encodes CASYPRPTEAFF. Looking up the rest from reference TRBV2 and TRBJ1-1 gives the full variable domain: EPEVTQTPSHQVTQMGQEVILRCVPISNHLYFYWYRQILGQKVEFLVSFYNNEISEKSEIFDDQFSVERPDGSNFTLKIRSTKLEDSAMYFCASYPRPTEAFFGQGTRLTVV.

This chain links TRBV5-4 with TRBJ1-1; 7 bases map to TRBD1. The CDR3 spans 13 residues. Trimming cost V 4 bases and J 2 bases; bases outside gene matches: 2. Germline V gene data show CDR1 as SGHNT and CDR2 as YYREEE (reference sequence). This chain's CDR3 is CASSRDSNTEAFF. CDR3 sequence (DNA): TGTGCCAGCAGCCGGGACAGCAACACTGAAGCTTTCTTT.

The V and J genes are TRBV7-9 and TRBJ2-5; no clear D. Looked up from germline, CDR1 is SEHNR and CDR2 is FQNEAQ (reference sequence). This CDR3 spans 12 amino acids. With 5 bases removed from V and 5 bases from J, the gap between germline ends came to 9 bases. The CDR3 DNA follows: TGTGCCAGCAGCCGAGCGAGGGAGACCCAGTACTTC. This translates into CASSRARETQYF. Looking up the rest from reference TRBV7-9 and TRBJ2-5 gives the full variable domain: DTGVSQNPRHKITKRGQNVTFRCDPISEHNRLYWYRQTLGQGPEFLTYFQNEAQLEKSRLLSDRFSAERPKGSFSTLEIQRTEQGDSAMYLCASSRARETQYFGPGTRLLVL.

This clone appeared a few times. The chain couples TRBV6-5 to TRBJ1-1, with D maybe TRBD1 (6 bases). Germline lookup yields CDR1 MNHEY and CDR2 SVGAGI. This CDR3 spans 13 amino acids. V dropped 2 bases and J dropped 10 bases, with 14 bases sitting between them. DNA of the CDR3: TGTGCCAGCAGTTACGAAGGGGGATCGATAGCTTTCTTT. Translation gives CASSYEGGSIAFF.

The chain uses TRBV20-1 and TRBJ1-2; the D gene is possibly TRBD1 (5 bases). Germline assignment: CDR1 DFQATT and CDR2 SNEGSKA (reference sequence). Trimming took 4 bases from V and 12 from J, leaving 15 bases between them. The CDR3 extends over 11 amino acids. CDR3 sequence reads: CSANAGYFDTF. Written as DNA, the CDR3 is TGCAGTGCTAACGCAGGGTATTTTGACACCTTC.

This chain connects TRBV19 to TRBJ1-1; unclear D gene. Trimming pared 1 base from V and 8 bases from J, leaving 8 bases between. The CDR3 contains 12 residues. Germline V lookup: CDR1 LNHDA, CDR2 SQIVND (reference sequence). The CDR3 DNA is TGTGCCAGTAGTATAGCGGGGTCGGAAGCTTTCTTT. Translated: CASSIAGSEAFF.

This chain connects TRBV29-1 to TRBJ2-5; D gene uncertain. V gave up 4 bases and J gave up 4 bases, with 16 bases separating them. Germline CDR1 reads SQVTM; CDR2 reads ANQGSEA. There are 14 residues in the CDR3. CDR3 DNA sequence: TGCAGCGTTGGAGGCGCGATCCTCGGAGAGACCCAGTACTTC. This translates into CSVGGAILGETQYF. Together with reference TRBV29-1 and TRBJ2-5, the CDR3 gives the full variable domain: SAVISQKPSRDICQRGTSLTIQCQVDSQVTMMFWYRQQPGQSLTLIATANQGSEATYESGFVIDKFPISRPNLTFSTLTVSNMSPEDSSIYLCSVGGAILGETQYFGPGTRLLVL.

The sample holds a few counts of this clone. V and J are TRBV2 and TRBJ2-2; 14 nucleotides agree with TRBD2. Germline V gene lookup returns CDR1 SNHLY and CDR2 FYNNEI. This CDR3 has 15 amino acids. The trim removed 6 bases at V and 6 bases at J, leaving 3 bases unmatched. The CDR3 region is CASRRLAGGAGELFF. The CDR3 DNA reads as TGTGCCAGCAGAAGACTAGCGGGAGGGGCCGGGGAGCTGTTTTTT.

The rearrangement joins TRBV28 to TRBJ1-5; possible D gene TRBD1, 5 bases. V was clipped by 7 bases and J by 2 bases, with 18 bases between them. The CDR3 loop spans 16 amino acids. Germline CDR1 and CDR2: MDHEN and SYDVKM. The CDR3 DNA sequence: TGTGCCAGCAATGAGGGACTAAGAAGCGGCAATCAGCCCCAGCATTTT. Protein sequence: CASNEGLRSGNQPQHF.